The rows below give T cell receptor beta chains drawn from one sample of a study of cytomegalovirus exposure and HLA in healthy donors. Generated by immunoSEQ multiplex PCR, the TCRdb table keeps only in-frame clones and is missing some. In the table there are some 110,000 clones, more than 75% of which are singletons. What was sequenced was PBMCs. The receptors here all came from a man aged 35 to 55 in good health and CMV-seronegative. Each CDR3 is given with its conserved first and last residue. Each record gives: D gene, clone size, V gene, J gene, CDR3 DNA, CDR3 protein. The D gene is left open where the match is weak. For some rows the clone size is stated as once, few or many, or as a class when expanded; others skip it.

.,.,TRBV4-3,TRBJ1-5,TGCGCCAGCAGCCGAGAAGCAGGTAGCAATCAGCCCCAGCATTTT,CASSREAGSNQPQHF
.,few,TRBV6-5,TRBJ2-7,TGTGCCAGCAGTTACTCTATACTGGGGGCGCGGGAGCAGTACTTC,CASSYSILGAREQYF
.,.,TRBV2,TRBJ1-5,TGTGCCAGCAGTGAAGGGACAGTTATTAATCAGCCCCAGCATTTT,CASSEGTVINQPQHF
.,.,TRBV13,TRBJ2-5,TGTGCCAGCAGCTTAGCTTACCAAGAGACCCAGTACTTC,CASSLAYQETQYF
.,.,TRBV7-9,TRBJ1-1,TGTGCCAGCAGCCAAGGAGAGTTGAACACTGAAGCTTTCTTT,CASSQGELNTEAFF
.,.,TRBV6-1,TRBJ2-1,TGTGCCAGCATTGCGGGGGCATCCTACAATGAGCAGTTCTTC,CASIAGASYNEQFF
TRBD1,.,TRBV9,TRBJ1-4,TGTGCCAGCAGCGTAGAGGGTGGAGACAGGGGAAGCGAAAAACTGTTTTTT,CASSVEGGDRGSEKLFF
.,.,TRBV28,TRBJ2-7,TGTGCCAGCAGAAAGAACGGACTCTATAGGACGTACTTC,CASRKNGLYRTYF
TRBD1,.,TRBV11-3,TRBJ1-5,TGTGCCAGCAGCCTCGGACAGGGTCAGGATCAGCCCCAGCATTTT,CASSLGQGQDQPQHF
.,.,TRBV28,TRBJ1-5,TGTGCCAGCAGTTTTTGGGGCAGCAATCAGCCCCAGCATTTT,CASSFWGSNQPQHF
TRBD1,.,TRBV7-3,TRBJ1-4,TGTGCCAGCAGCGCCCCGGGACAGGGTTTTAAGGGAGAAAAACTGTTTTTT,CASSAPGQGFKGEKLFF
.,.,TRBV6-6,TRBJ1-2,TGTGCCAGCAGTCCCCGGGCGGGCTATGGCTACACCTTC,CASSPRAGYGYTF
.,.,TRBV28,TRBJ2-7,TGTGCCAGCAGTTCTGTAGCCTACGAGCAGTACTTC,CASSSVAYEQYF
TRBD1,.,TRBV29-1,TRBJ2-2,TGCAGCGTAGTCCCCGGGACAGGGTGGGACACCGGGGAGCTGTTTTTT,CSVVPGTGWDTGELFF
.,.,TRBV14,TRBJ1-3,TGTGCCAGCAGCCAAGGTCAGGGGATCGCTGGAAACACCATATATTTT,CASSQGQGIAGNTIYF
TRBD1,.,TRBV4-3,TRBJ1-6,TGCGCCAGCAGCCAAGCGGGACAGCGAGCACCCCTCCACTTT,CASSQAGQRAPLHF
.,.,TRBV5-6,TRBJ2-3,TGTGCCAGCAGGCCCCGGGACACAGATACGCAGTATTTT,CASRPRDTDTQYF
.,.,TRBV28,TRBJ2-5,TGTGCCAGCAGTTTTCTGTTGCCGGGGAGTGTGACCCAGTACTTC,CASSFLLPGSVTQYF
TRBD2,.,TRBV4-1,TRBJ2-3,TGCGCCAGCAGCCAAGCCCCCCGCGGGGGTACGGGAGATACGCAGTATTTT,CASSQAPRGGTGDTQYF
.,once,TRBV12-1,TRBJ2-1,TGTGCCAGCAGCTCACCGGGACAGGACTACAATGAGCAGTTCTTC,CASSSPGQDYNEQFF
.,.,TRBV12-5,TRBJ2-1,TGTGCTAGTGGCTCCGACAGGAATTTAGACAATGAGCAGTTCTTC,CASGSDRNLDNEQFF
TRBD1,once,TRBV5-4,TRBJ2-3,TGTGCCAGCAGCCCCGGGACAGGGTACACAGATACGCAGTATTTT,CASSPGTGYTDTQYF
TRBD1,.,TRBV29-1,TRBJ1-1,TGCAGCGTCGTGTCGCTGGCAGGGGGCCACACTGAAGCTTTCTTT,CSVVSLAGGHTEAFF
TRBD1,once,TRBV5-6,TRBJ1-2,TGTGCCAGCAGCCGTGGACAGGGCCCGTCGCGTGGCTACACCTTC,CASSRGQGPSRGYTF
TRBD1,few,TRBV5-4,TRBJ1-3,TGTGCCAGCAGCTTACAACACGGGACAGCTGGAAACACCATATATTTT,CASSLQHGTAGNTIYF
TRBD2,.,TRBV7-2,TRBJ2-3,TGTGCCAGCAGCATCCTAGCGGGGGGGCGCACAGATACGCAGTATTTT,CASSILAGGRTDTQYF
.,.,TRBV5-8,TRBJ1-6,TGTGCCAGCAGCTTGGTTAGGACCGCGGGGAATTCACCCCTCCACTTT,CASSLVRTAGNSPLHF
.,.,TRBV7-9,TRBJ2-7,TGTGCCAGCAGCTTGAGCGCTTACGAGCAGTACTTC,CASSLSAYEQYF
TRBD1,few,TRBV10-3,TRBJ1-1,TGTGCCATCAGTGGGCCCGACAGGGGCGGCACTGAAGCTTTCTTT,CAISGPDRGGTEAFF
TRBD1,once,TRBV4-1,TRBJ2-7,TGCGCCAGCAGCCAAATGACACAGGGGAAGGACGAGCAGTACTTC,CASSQMTQGKDEQYF
TRBD2,.,TRBV6-5,TRBJ2-3,TGTGCCAGCAGTTACTCAAAGCGGGGGGGCACAGATACGCAGTATTTT,CASSYSKRGGTDTQYF
TRBD1,.,TRBV5-4,TRBJ2-7,TGTGCCAGCAGCCCCAGGGTGACAGGGGTCTACGAGCAGTACTTC,CASSPRVTGVYEQYF
.,.,TRBV6-5,TRBJ1-4,TGTGCCAGCAGTTACCTTGGAGGGTTTAACGAAAAACTGTTTTTT,CASSYLGGFNEKLFF
TRBD1,.,TRBV19,TRBJ1-5,TGTGCCAGTAGTGTGGGACAGGGGGCGAGACAGCCCCAGCATTTT,CASSVGQGARQPQHF
TRBD1,.,TRBV9,TRBJ2-1,TGTGCCAGCAGCGTAGGAGGGGGCCCCGGGGATGAGCAGTTCTTC,CASSVGGGPGDEQFF
.,.,TRBV7-9,TRBJ2-1,TGTGCCAGCACCCCCCGGTCGCGCTACAATGAGCAGTTCTTC,CASTPRSRYNEQFF
.,.,TRBV7-9,TRBJ1-4,TGTGCCAGCAGCTGGAGGACAGACAATGAAAAACTGTTTTTT,CASSWRTDNEKLFF
.,.,TRBV4-1,TRBJ2-7,TGCGCCAGCAGCCCGTGGGGGGGCAGCGCGTTCTACGAGCAGTACTTC,CASSPWGGSAFYEQYF
.,once,TRBV6-1,TRBJ1-4,TGTGCCAGCAGTGGGTCAGGGGCCCTAGGGGAAAAACTGTTTTTT,CASSGSGALGEKLFF
TRBD1,.,TRBV6-6,TRBJ2-7,TGTGCCAGCAGGCTGGGACAGGGAAGGACCTACGAGCAGTACTTC,CASRLGQGRTYEQYF
.,once,TRBV7-2,TRBJ2-7,TGTGCCAGCAGCTTCCTATCTAGCGCTTCCTACGAGCAGTACTTC,CASSFLSSASYEQYF
.,few,TRBV25-1,TRBJ1-1,TGTGCCAGCAGTGACCAGTGGGGCGAGAAGGCTTTCTTT,CASSDQWGEKAFF
TRBD1,.,TRBV5-1,TRBJ1-1,TGCGCCAGCAGCCTGAACACAGGGGGCACTGAAGCTTTCTTT,CASSLNTGGTEAFF
TRBD2,.,TRBV28,TRBJ2-5,TGTGCCAGCAGTTTCCGGACTAGCGGGGTCCTGGAGACCCAGTACTTC,CASSFRTSGVLETQYF
.,.,TRBV7-6,TRBJ1-1,TGTGCCAGCAGCTACCCCCTCGGGAACACTGAAGCTTTCTTT,CASSYPLGNTEAFF
.,.,TRBV27,TRBJ2-1,TGTGCCAGCAGTTTACAGGTACCCTCCTACAATGAGCAGTTCTTC,CASSLQVPSYNEQFF
.,.,TRBV30,TRBJ1-1,TGTGCCTGGAGCGCCCAGACAACCACTGAAGCTTTCTTT,CAWSAQTTTEAFF
.,.,TRBV19,TRBJ1-2,TGTGCCAGTAATCCCGGGTCGCGGAATGGCTACACCTTC,CASNPGSRNGYTF
TRBD1,once,TRBV11-2,TRBJ2-5,TGTGCCAGCAGGGAACCGGGACAGGGGGTGGAGACCCAGTACTTC,CASREPGQGVETQYF
.,.,TRBV6-1,TRBJ2-7,TGTGCCAGCAGTGAAGTGGGAGGCGCCTCTTACGAGCAGTACTTC,CASSEVGGASYEQYF
.,.,TRBV27,TRBJ1-1,TGTGCCAGCAGTTCCGGGACTTGGGAAGCTTTCTTT,CASSSGTWEAFF
TRBD1,.,TRBV6-4,TRBJ2-7,TGTGCCTCCTGCCGGGACAGGGGTCCTCGGGAGCAGTACTTC,CASCRDRGPREQYF
.,once,TRBV11-1,TRBJ2-1,TGTGCCAGCAGCTCCGGACAGCCAGCTTACAATGAGCAGTTCTTC,CASSSGQPAYNEQFF
.,.,TRBV2,TRBJ2-6,TGTGCCAGCAGTGAGGGCCAGTATAGCTCTGGGGCCAACGTCCTGACTTTC,CASSEGQYSSGANVLTF
TRBD1,once,TRBV19,TRBJ1-1,TGTGCCAGTAGTATAGGCAGGGGGGTCACTGAAGCTTTCTTT,CASSIGRGVTEAFF
.,.,TRBV7-2,TRBJ1-6,TGTGCCAGCAGCTTTATCTACGGGCAGGGCAATTCACCCCTCCACTTT,CASSFIYGQGNSPLHF
TRBD1,.,TRBV2,TRBJ1-1,TGTGCCAGTACTCCGAGACAGGGGATGTGGGCTCCTTCGGGCACTGAAGCTTTCTTT,CASTPRQGMWAPSGTEAFF
TRBD1,.,TRBV7-2,TRBJ1-1,TGTGCCAGCAGCCCCAGGGGGACAGAACTTGAAGCTTTCTTT,CASSPRGTELEAFF
.,.,TRBV7-6,TRBJ2-1,TGTGCCAGCAGCTTAGTTCCGGGGGGCGAGAATGAGCAGTTCTTC,CASSLVPGGENEQFF
.,few,TRBV19,TRBJ1-5,TGTGCCAGTAGTATACTTTTACAGTTAAATCAGCCCCAGCATTTT,CASSILLQLNQPQHF